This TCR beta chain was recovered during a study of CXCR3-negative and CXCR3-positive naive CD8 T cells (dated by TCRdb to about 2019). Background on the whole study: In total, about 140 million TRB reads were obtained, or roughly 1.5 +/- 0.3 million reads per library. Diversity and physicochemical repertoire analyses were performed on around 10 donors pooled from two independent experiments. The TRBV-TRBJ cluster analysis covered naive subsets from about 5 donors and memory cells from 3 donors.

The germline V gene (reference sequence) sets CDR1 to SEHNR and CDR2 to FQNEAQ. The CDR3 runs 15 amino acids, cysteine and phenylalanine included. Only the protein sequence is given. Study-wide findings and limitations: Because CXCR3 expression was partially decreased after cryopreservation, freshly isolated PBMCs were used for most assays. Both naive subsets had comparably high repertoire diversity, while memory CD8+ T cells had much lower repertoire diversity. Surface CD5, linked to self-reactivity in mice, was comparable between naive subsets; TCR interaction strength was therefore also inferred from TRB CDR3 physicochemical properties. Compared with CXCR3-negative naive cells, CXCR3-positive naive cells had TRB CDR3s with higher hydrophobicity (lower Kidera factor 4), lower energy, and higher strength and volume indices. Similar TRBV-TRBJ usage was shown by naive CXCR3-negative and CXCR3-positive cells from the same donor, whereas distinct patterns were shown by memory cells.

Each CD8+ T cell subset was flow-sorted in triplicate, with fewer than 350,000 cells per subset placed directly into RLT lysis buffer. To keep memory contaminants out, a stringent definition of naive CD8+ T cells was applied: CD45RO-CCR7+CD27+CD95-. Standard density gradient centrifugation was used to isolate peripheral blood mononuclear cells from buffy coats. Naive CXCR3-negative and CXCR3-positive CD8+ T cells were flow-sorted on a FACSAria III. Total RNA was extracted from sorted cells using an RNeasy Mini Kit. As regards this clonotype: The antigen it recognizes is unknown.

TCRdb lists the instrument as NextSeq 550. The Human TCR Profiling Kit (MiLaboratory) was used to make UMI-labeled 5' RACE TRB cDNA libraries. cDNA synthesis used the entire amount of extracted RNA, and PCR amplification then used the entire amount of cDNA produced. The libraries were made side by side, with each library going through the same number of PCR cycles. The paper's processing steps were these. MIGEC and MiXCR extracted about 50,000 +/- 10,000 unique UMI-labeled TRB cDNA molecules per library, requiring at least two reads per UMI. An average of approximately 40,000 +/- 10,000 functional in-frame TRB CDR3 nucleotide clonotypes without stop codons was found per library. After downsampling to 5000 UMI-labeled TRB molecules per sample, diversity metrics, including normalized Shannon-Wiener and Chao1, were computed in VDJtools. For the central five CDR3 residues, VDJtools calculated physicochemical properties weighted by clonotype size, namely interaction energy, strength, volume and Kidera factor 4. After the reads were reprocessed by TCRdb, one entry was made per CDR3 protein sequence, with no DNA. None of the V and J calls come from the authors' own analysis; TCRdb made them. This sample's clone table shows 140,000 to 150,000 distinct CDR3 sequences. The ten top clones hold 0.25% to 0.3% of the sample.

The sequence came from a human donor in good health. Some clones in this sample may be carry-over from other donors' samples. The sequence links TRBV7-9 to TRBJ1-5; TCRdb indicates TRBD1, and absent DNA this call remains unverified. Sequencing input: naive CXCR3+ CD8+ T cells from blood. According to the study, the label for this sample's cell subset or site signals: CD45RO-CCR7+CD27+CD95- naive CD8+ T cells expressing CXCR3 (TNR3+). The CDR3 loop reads CASSLGDGYNQPQHF. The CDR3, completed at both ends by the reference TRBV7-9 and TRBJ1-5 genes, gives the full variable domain DTGVSQNPRHKITKRGQNVTFRCDPISEHNRLYWYRQTLGQGPEFLTYFQNEAQLEKSRLLSDRFSAERPKGSFSTLEIQRTEQGDSAMYLCASSLGDGYNQPQHFGDGTRLSIL.